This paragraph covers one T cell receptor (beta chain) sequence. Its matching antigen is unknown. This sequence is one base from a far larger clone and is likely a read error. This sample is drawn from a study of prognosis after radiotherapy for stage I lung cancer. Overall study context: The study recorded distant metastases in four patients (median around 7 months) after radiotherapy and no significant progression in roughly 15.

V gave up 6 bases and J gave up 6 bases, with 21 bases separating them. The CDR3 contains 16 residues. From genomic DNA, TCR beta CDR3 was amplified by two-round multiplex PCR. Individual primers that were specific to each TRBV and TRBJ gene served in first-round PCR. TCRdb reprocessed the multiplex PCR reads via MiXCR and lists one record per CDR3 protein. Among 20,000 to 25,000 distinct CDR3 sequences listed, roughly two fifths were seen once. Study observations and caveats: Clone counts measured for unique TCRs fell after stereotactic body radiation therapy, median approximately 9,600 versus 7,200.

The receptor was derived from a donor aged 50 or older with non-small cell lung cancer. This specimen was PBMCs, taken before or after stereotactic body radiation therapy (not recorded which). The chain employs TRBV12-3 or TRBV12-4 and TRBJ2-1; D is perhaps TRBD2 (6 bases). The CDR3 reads CASSHIGWRALNEQFF. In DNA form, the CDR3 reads TGTGCCAGCAGCCACATCGGCTGGAGGGCCCTCAATGAGCAGTTCTTC.